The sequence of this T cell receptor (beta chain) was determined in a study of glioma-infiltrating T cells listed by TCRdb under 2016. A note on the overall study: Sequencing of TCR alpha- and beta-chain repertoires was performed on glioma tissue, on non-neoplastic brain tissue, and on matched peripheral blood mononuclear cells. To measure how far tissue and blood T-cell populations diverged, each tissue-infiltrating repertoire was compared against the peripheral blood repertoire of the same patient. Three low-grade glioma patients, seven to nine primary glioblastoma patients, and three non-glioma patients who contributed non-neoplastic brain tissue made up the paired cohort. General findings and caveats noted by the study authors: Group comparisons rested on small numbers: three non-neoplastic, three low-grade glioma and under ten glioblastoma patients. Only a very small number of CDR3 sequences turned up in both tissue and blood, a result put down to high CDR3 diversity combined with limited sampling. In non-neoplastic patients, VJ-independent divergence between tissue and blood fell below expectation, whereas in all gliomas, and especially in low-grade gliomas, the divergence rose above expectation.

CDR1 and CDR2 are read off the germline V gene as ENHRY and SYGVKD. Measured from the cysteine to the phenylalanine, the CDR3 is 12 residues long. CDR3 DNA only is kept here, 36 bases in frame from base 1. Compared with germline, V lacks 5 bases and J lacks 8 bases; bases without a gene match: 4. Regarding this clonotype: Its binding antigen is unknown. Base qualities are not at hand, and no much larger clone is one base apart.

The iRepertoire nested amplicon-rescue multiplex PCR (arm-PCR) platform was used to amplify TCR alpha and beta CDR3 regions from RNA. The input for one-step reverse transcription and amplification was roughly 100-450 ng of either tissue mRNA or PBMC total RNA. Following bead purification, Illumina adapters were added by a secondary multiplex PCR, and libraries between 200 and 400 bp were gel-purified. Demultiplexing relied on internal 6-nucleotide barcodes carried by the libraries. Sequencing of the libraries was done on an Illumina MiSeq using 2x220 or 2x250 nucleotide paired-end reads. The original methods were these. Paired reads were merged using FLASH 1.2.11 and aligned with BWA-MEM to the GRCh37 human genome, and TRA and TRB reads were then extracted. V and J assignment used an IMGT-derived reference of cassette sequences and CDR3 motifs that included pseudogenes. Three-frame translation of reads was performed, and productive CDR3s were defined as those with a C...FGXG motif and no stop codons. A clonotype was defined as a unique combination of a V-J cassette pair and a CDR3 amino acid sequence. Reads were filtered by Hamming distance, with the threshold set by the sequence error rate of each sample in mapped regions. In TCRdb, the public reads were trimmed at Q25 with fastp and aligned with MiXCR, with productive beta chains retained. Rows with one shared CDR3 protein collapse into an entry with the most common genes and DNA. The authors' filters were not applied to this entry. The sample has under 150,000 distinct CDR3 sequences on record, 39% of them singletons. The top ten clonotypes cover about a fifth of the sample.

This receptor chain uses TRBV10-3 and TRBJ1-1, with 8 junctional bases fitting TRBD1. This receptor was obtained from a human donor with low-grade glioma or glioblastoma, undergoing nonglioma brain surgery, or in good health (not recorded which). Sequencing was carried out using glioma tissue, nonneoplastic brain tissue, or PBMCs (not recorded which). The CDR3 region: CAISWGQEEAFF. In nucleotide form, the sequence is TGTGCCATCAGTTGGGGACAGGAAGAAGCTTTCTTT.